The 22 T cell receptor beta chains given below trace back to one sample, sequenced in a study of blood T cell repertoires in COVID-19. Data came from immunoSEQ multiplex PCR; TCRdb stores just in-frame clones and leaves some out. The table includes roughly 300,000 clones, approximately 91% detected once. Sequenced sample: peripheral blood. The source of these receptors is a man aged 18 to 30 with active or convalescent COVID-19.

The V call is TRBV11-2, the J call TRBJ2-6, with 8 bases aligning to TRBD1. This CDR3 comprises 19 residues. Trimming cost V 1 base and J 0 bases; bases outside gene matches: 8. CDR1 is SGHAT, CDR2 FQNNGV, per germline. CDR3 residues: CASSLGWRTGSSGANVLTF. CDR3 sequence (DNA): TGTGCCAGCAGCTTAGGGTGGAGGACAGGGAGCTCTGGGGCCAACGTCCTGACTTTC.

The CDR3 sequence: CASSYSGGANEQFF. The CDR3, as DNA: TGTGCCAGCAGTTATAGCGGGGGGGCCAATGAGCAGTTCTTC. This chain uses TRBV6-5 with TRBJ2-1, with 11 bases matching TRBD2. V lost 3 bases, J lost 6 bases, and 1 base stayed unmatched. Looked up from germline, CDR1 is MNHEY and CDR2 is SVGAGI. The CDR3 contains 14 residues.

This rearrangement joins TRBV7-2 to TRBJ2-1, with TRBD2 matching over 8 bases. This CDR3 comprises 16 residues. J was trimmed by 5 bases and V by 2 bases; bases with no gene match: 8. Germline lookup yields CDR1 SGHTA and CDR2 FQGNSA. The CDR3 sequence is CASSLIAGYSDNEQFF. CDR3 in DNA: TGTGCCAGCAGCTTAATAGCGGGGTACTCAGACAATGAGCAGTTCTTC.

The V gene is TRBV13, the J gene TRBJ2-7, with 11 positions matching TRBD2. The CDR3 length is 16 residues. Germline loops: CDR1 PRHDT, CDR2 FYEKMQ (reference sequence). V lost 5 bases to trimming and J lost 6 bases; unmatched junction nucleotides: 12. The CDR3 DNA sequence: TGTGCCAGCAGCCGACATAGCGGGGGGGCCTTTCGCGAGCAGTACTTC. Translating gives CASSRHSGGAFREQYF.

The chain is built from TRBV13 and TRBJ2-7, with D perhaps matching TRBD2 (7 bases). Trimming took 6 bases from V and 2 from J, leaving 14 bases between them. This CDR3 comprises 14 residues. Germline assignment: CDR1 PRHDT and CDR2 FYEKMQ (reference sequence). CDR3 protein: CASSSRGAAYEQYF. DNA of the CDR3: TGTGCCAGCAGTTCTCGGGGGGCGGCCTACGAGCAGTACTTC.

There are a few counts of this clone. J is TRBJ1-1 and V is TRBV7-9, with D uncertain. V dropped 6 bases and J dropped 5 bases, with 4 bases sitting between them. Germline assignment: CDR1 SEHNR and CDR2 FQNEAQ (reference sequence). CDR3 length: 10 amino acids. Written as DNA, the CDR3 is TGTGCCAGCAGAGCAACTGAAGCTTTCTTT. This translates into CASRATEAFF. The variable domain in full, with the rest retrieved from reference TRBV7-9 and TRBJ1-1, is DTGVSQNPRHKITKRGQNVTFRCDPISEHNRLYWYRQTLGQGPEFLTYFQNEAQLEKSRLLSDRFSAERPKGSFSTLEIQRTEQGDSAMYLCASRATEAFFGQGTRLTVV.

The rearrangement joins TRBV6-5 to TRBJ1-1; perhaps TRBD1 as D (5 bases). CDR1 and CDR2 (germline): MNHEY, SVGAGI. This CDR3 comprises 16 residues. Trimming stripped 4 bases from V and 1 base from J, with 16 bases between. The CDR3 DNA reads as TGTGCCAGCAGTTCCACCTGGGGCCGCACGAACACTGAAGCTTTCTTT. This codes for CASSSTWGRTNTEAFF.

The chain joins TRBV7-9 to TRBJ1-4, with 9 bases fitting TRBD1. There are 15 residues in the CDR3. The ends lost 4 bases at V and 8 bases at J; junction bases unmatched: 8. Germline assignment: CDR1 SEHNR and CDR2 FQNEAQ (reference sequence). The CDR3: CASSSRDREPEKLFF. CDR3 nucleotide sequence: TGTGCCAGCAGCTCCCGGGACAGGGAACCGGAAAAACTGTTTTTT.

The V and J genes are TRBV4-1 and TRBJ1-6, with D uncertain. The ends were cut back, 1 base at V and 10 bases at J, with 14 bases in the middle. This CDR3 has 15 residues. Germline-derived CDR1 and CDR2 are MGHRA and YSYEKL. CDR3 nucleotide sequence: TGCGCCAGCAGCCAAGTCATGGGCGCCTTATCACCCCTCCACTTT. It yields the protein CASSQVMGALSPLHF.

This rearrangement joins TRBV11-3 to TRBJ2-1, with 9 positions matching TRBD2. Germline trimming cut 1 base from V and 4 bases from J; bases unmatched to any gene: 2. Per germline, CDR1 SGHNT and CDR2 YENEEA. The CDR3 contains 15 residues. The CDR3 sequence is CASSLVLAGYNEQFF. The CDR3 DNA sequence: TGTGCCAGCAGCTTAGTTCTAGCGGGGTACAATGAGCAGTTCTTC.

The chain employs TRBV19 and TRBJ1-1, with 8 bases matching TRBD1. The ends lost 6 bases at V and 8 bases at J; junction bases unmatched: 8. CDR3 length: 13 amino acids. CDR1 and CDR2 (germline): LNHDA, SQIVND (reference sequence). CDR3 sequence reads: CASSFGQGTEAFF. The CDR3 DNA is TGTGCCAGTAGCTTTGGACAGGGTACAGAAGCTTTCTTT. Drawing the rest from reference TRBV19 and TRBJ1-1, the complete variable domain is DGGITQSPKYLFRKEGQNVTLSCEQNLNHDAMYWYRQDPGQGLRLIYYSQIVNDFQKGDIAEGYSVSREKKESFPLTVTSAQKNPTAFYLCASSFGQGTEAFFGQGTRLTVV.

The rearrangement uses TRBV6-6 and TRBJ2-7; D possibly corresponds to TRBD1 (6 bases). V lost 2 bases to trimming and J lost 0 bases, with 8 bases between them. The CDR3 extends over 14 amino acids. CDR1 and CDR2 from the germline V gene are MNHNY and SVGAGI (reference sequence). The CDR3 protein is CASSYQGSSYEQYF. CDR3 DNA sequence: TGTGCCAGCAGTTACCAGGGGAGCTCCTACGAGCAGTACTTC.

This clone was recorded a few times. The chain combines TRBV4-1 with TRBJ2-3; 7 bases match TRBD2. Germline loops: CDR1 MGHRA, CDR2 YSYEKL. Trimming cost V 3 bases and J 4 bases; bases outside gene matches: 4. CDR3 length equals 14 residues. CDR3 bases: TGCGCCAGCAGCCAGGCGGGGGTGGCAGATACGCAGTATTTT. This translates into CASSQAGVADTQYF.

V gene TRBV13 combines with J gene TRBJ1-5; 7 bases match TRBD1. The CDR3 runs 16 residues. Per germline, CDR1 PRHDT and CDR2 FYEKMQ (reference sequence). The trim removed 0 bases at V and 4 bases at J, leaving 6 bases unmatched. The CDR3 here is CASSLGPMTGNQPQHF. CDR3 DNA: TGTGCCAGCAGCTTAGGACCTATGACAGGGAATCAGCCCCAGCATTTT.

V usage is TRBV5-1 and J usage is TRBJ1-1; tentatively, D is TRBD1 (5 bases). CDR1 and CDR2 from the germline V gene are SGHRS and YFSETQ. The CDR3 totals 18 residues. Trimming stripped 3 bases from V and 0 bases from J, with 21 bases between. The chain's CDR3 is CASSSTGTPGRVNTEAFF. The DNA of the CDR3 is TGCGCCAGCAGCTCGACCGGGACTCCAGGCCGGGTGAACACTGAAGCTTTCTTT.

The rearrangement joins TRBV19 to TRBJ2-5; possible D gene TRBD2, 7 bases. V was clipped by 5 bases and J by 5 bases, with 15 bases between them. Germline assignment: CDR1 LNHDA and CDR2 SQIVND (reference sequence). The CDR3 consists of 14 residues. The CDR3 nucleotides read TGTGCCAGTAGTCCCGGGGGGCAGTGGGAGACCCAGTACTTC. Its translation: CASSPGGQWETQYF.

The chain recombines TRBV9 with TRBJ1-1, with D unresolved. The CDR3 is 15 amino acids. Germline-derived CDR1 and CDR2 are SGDLS and YYNGEE. V lost 0 bases and J 4 bases, leaving 13 bases between the germline ends. This CDR3 reads CASSVGGGIGTEAFF. The CDR3 DNA sequence: TGTGCCAGCAGCGTAGGAGGAGGGATAGGCACTGAAGCTTTCTTT.

The chain has TRBV5-5 and TRBJ1-5, with D perhaps TRBD1 (5 bases). Germline CDR1 SGHKS, CDR2 YYEKEE (reference sequence). CDR3 length: 16 amino acids. Trimming removed 1 base at V and 1 base at J, with 12 bases between. The DNA of the CDR3 is TGTGCCAGCAGCTTGTTGTTAGGGGCGAGCAATCAGCCCCAGCATTTT. Translation: CASSLLLGASNQPQHF.

The chain couples TRBV5-8 to TRBJ2-7, with 7 nucleotides matching TRBD2. V lost 4 bases and J lost 1; bases outside the gene matches: 8. The CDR3 length is 15 residues. CDR1 SGHTS and CDR2 YDEGEE come from the germline V gene. Written as DNA, the CDR3 is TGTGCCAGCAGCAGGACATCCGGGGGGTCCTACGAGCAGTACTTC. Protein sequence: CASSRTSGGSYEQYF. The full variable domain, its missing parts supplied by reference TRBV5-8 and TRBJ2-7, is EAGVTQSPTHLIKTRGQQATLRCSPISGHTSVYWYQQALGLGLQFLLWYDEGEERNRGNFPPRFSGRQFPNYSSELNVNALELEDSALYLCASSRTSGGSYEQYFGPGTRLTVT.

This chain connects TRBV10-3 to TRBJ1-3; 7 nucleotides line up with TRBD1. CDR1 and CDR2 from the germline V gene are ENHRY and SYGVKD. Trimming at V came to 4 bases and at J to 4 bases, leaving 1 base not matched to a gene. CDR3 length equals 13 residues. The CDR3 loop reads CAISGGQGNTIYF. DNA of the CDR3: TGTGCCATCAGTGGGGGACAGGGAAACACCATATATTTT.

This chain joins TRBV19 and TRBJ2-7, with 11 bases identical to TRBD1. Germline assignment: CDR1 LNHDA and CDR2 SQIVND (reference sequence). This CDR3 comprises 14 residues. The junction had 8 bases not matched to a gene; V was cut back by 7 bases and J by 6 bases. The CDR3 coding sequence is TGTGCCAGTACCGTTGGACAGGGGGCGTTCGAGCAGTACTTC. Encoded protein: CASTVGQGAFEQYF.

The chain employs TRBV5-6 and TRBJ2-5; D is unresolved. The ends were cut back, 1 base at V and 5 bases at J, with 9 bases in the middle. CDR1 is SGHDT, CDR2 YYEEEE, per germline. CDR3 length: 13 residues. The CDR3 here is CASSLLGVETQYF. In nucleotides, the CDR3 is TGTGCCAGCAGCTTGTTGGGCGTCGAGACCCAGTACTTC.